This TCR beta chain comes out of a study of T cells in Graves' hyperthyroidism and ophthalmopathy. Germline V gene data show CDR1 as KGHDR and CDR2 as SFDVKD. V lost 3 bases and J lost 2; bases outside the gene matches: 5. CDR3 length: 16 residues. Amplified TCR beta CDR3 regions derived from RNA transcripts. HTBI primers were the set used in a first-round RT-PCR of the TCR CDR3. MiXCR was run by TCRdb on the multiplex PCR reads, yielding one entry per CDR3 protein. The top ten clones hold roughly a tenth of a sample with hundreds of thousands of distinct CDR3 sequences, 11% to 15% of them seen once. This clonotype was seen ten or more times.

The chain uses TRBV24-1 and TRBJ2-1, with TRBD2 matching over 8 bases. Sequencing was carried out using blood. The TCR originated in a woman under 30 with Graves' hyperthyroidism. The CDR3 DNA sequence: TGTGCCACCAGTGATCGACTAGCGAGTACCTACAATGAGCAGTTCTTC. It yields the protein CATSDRLASTYNEQFF.